There are a few counts of the clone carrying this T cell receptor (beta chain). These data come from a study of shared clonotypes between healthy human individuals. The protocol was immunoSEQ multiplex PCR, while the TCRdb copy is restricted to in-frame clones and leaves out a portion. The table has 550,000 to 600,000 clones, around three quarters seen once. Material for sequencing was PBMCs. This clonotype originated in a woman in her thirties or forties in good health. Some clones in this sample may be carry-over from other donors' samples.

CDR3: CASSLGSRNTEAFF. In DNA, the CDR3 is TGTGCCAGCAGCTTAGGTTCCCGGAACACTGAAGCTTTCTTT. This chain links TRBV11-3 with TRBJ1-1; D gene unclear. V was clipped by 1 base and J by 1 base, with 7 bases between them. Germline V gene lookup returns CDR1 SGHNT and CDR2 YENEEA. CDR3 length: 14 residues.